The present T cell receptor beta chain was sequenced within a study of T cell responses to AZD1222 COVID-19 vaccine. As regards this clone: Its antigen is undetermined.

Broader study findings: At study baseline, merely six AZD1222 recipients were seropositive.

The CDR3 loop spans 14 amino acids. Germline V gene lookup returns CDR1 WSHSY and CDR2 SAAADI. Trimming pared 1 base from V and 0 bases from J, leaving 6 bases between. Measured with immunoSEQ multiplex PCR; TCRdb has only the in-frame clones, and not every one. The sample holds 70,000 to 75,000 clones, 87% seen once. The sequenced sample was peripheral blood, obtained 28 days after the second AZD1222 dose. The sequence was collected from an adult who received the AZD1222 COVID-19 vaccine. This chain links TRBV10-2 with TRBJ1-1; D remains unclear. The CDR3 bases are TGCGCCAGCAGTGAGTTACAGTTGAACACTGAAGCTTTCTTT. It yields the protein CASSELQLNTEAFF.